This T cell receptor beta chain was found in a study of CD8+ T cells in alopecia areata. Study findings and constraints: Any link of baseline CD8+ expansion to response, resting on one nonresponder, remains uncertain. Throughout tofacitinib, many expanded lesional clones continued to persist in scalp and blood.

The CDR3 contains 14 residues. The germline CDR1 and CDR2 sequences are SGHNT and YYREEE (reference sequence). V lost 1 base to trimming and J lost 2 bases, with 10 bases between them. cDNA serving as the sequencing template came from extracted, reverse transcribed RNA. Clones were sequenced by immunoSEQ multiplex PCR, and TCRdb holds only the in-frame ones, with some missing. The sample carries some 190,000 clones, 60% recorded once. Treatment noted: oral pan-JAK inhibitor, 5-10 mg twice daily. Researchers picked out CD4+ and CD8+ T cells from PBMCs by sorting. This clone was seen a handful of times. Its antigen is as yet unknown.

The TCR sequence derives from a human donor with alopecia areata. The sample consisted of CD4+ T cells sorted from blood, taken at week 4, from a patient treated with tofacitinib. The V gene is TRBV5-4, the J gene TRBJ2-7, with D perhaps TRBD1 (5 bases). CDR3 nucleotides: TGTGCCAGCAGCTTGTTGGGGCAGCCCTACGAGCAGTACTTC. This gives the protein CASSLLGQPYEQYF.